The next 21 T cell receptor beta chains were all read from a single sample in a study of T cell changes during pregnancy in multiple sclerosis. This table comes from immunoSEQ multiplex PCR, and its TCRdb copy is limited to in-frame clones, with some not included. Of about 67,000 clones in the sample, roughly 92% were seen once. The starting material was peripheral blood, obtained in the second trimester of pregnancy. Receptors originate from a female donor with multiple sclerosis, enrolled in a pregnancy study.

The rearrangement links TRBV4-3 to TRBJ2-1; the D gene is possibly TRBD2 (7 bases). The CDR3 extends over 16 amino acids. V lost 0 bases and J 4 bases, leaving 13 bases between the germline ends. The germline gives CDR1 LGHNA, CDR2 YSLEER. The CDR3 region is CASSQDRGGDYNEQFF. For the CDR3, the DNA is TGCGCCAGCAGCCAAGATAGGGGGGGGGATTACAATGAGCAGTTCTTC.

The chain links TRBV7-9 to TRBJ1-2; TRBD1 matches at 9 bases. Germline V gene lookup returns CDR1 SEHNR and CDR2 FQNEAQ (reference sequence). The CDR3 length is 13 residues. Trimming cost V 6 bases and J 6 bases; bases outside gene matches: 5. The CDR3 nucleotides read TGTGCCAGCAGAAGGACAGGGGAGGATGGCTACACCTTC. It is translated as CASRRTGEDGYTF. Together with reference TRBV7-9 and TRBJ1-2, the CDR3 gives the full variable domain: DTGVSQNPRHKITKRGQNVTFRCDPISEHNRLYWYRQTLGQGPEFLTYFQNEAQLEKSRLLSDRFSAERPKGSFSTLEIQRTEQGDSAMYLCASRRTGEDGYTFGSGTRLTVV.

This clone was observed a handful of times. This sequence joins TRBV5-1 and TRBJ2-1; TRBD1 aligns across 7 bases. J lost 7 bases, V lost 4 bases, and 5 bases had no gene match. The germline CDR1 and CDR2 sequences are SGHRS and YFSETQ. This CDR3 region has 13 residues. CDR3 coding DNA: TGCGCCAGCAGCCACGGCAGGGGGAATGAGCAGTTCTTC. This sequence encodes CASSHGRGNEQFF.

This chain joins TRBV4-2 and TRBJ2-5, with D possibly being TRBD1 (6 bases). The CDR3 has 16 amino acids. Between the trimmed V and J ends, which lost 1 base and 2 bases, there was a span of 14 bases. Germline CDR1 and CDR2: LGHNA and YNFKEQ. The CDR3 protein is CASSQGSRDTQETQYF. Written as DNA, the CDR3 is TGTGCCAGCAGCCAAGGCAGCCGGGACACACAAGAGACCCAGTACTTC.

The chain links TRBV29-1 to TRBJ1-1; possibly TRBD1 for D (6 bases). The germline V gene has CDR1 SQVTM and CDR2 ANQGSEA. The CDR3 spans 14 residues. Trimming left V 6 bases short and J 1 base short, with 15 bases between. In DNA, the CDR3 is TGCAGCGTCGGGGGGCAGGTTCGGAACACTGAAGCTTTCTTT. Translated, it gives CSVGGQVRNTEAFF.

This clone was counted between two and nine times. This sequence joins TRBV30 and TRBJ1-1; D gene ambiguous. Trimming removed 4 bases at V and 1 base at J, with 7 bases between. Germline-derived CDR1 and CDR2 are GTSNPN and SVGIG (reference sequence). The CDR3 has 12 residues. DNA of the CDR3: TGTGCCTGGAATCTCCCGAACACTGAAGCTTTCTTT. It encodes CAWNLPNTEAFF.

The chain links TRBV7-7 to TRBJ2-1; 9 nucleotides agree with TRBD1. This CDR3 has 14 residues. With V trimmed by 5 bases and J by 7 bases, 6 bases remained unmatched. The germline CDR1 and CDR2 sequences are SSHAT and FNYEAQ (reference sequence). The DNA of the CDR3 is TGTGCCAGCAGCCCATCGACAGGGGGTAATGAGCAGTTCTTC. The encoded protein is CASSPSTGGNEQFF.

CDR3 loop: CASSQDPQLVDTQYF. Here the CDR3 DNA reads TGTGCCAGCAGCCAAGATCCGCAACTAGTGGATACGCAGTATTTT. The chain has TRBV4-2 and TRBJ2-3, with D perhaps TRBD2 (5 bases). Trimming cost V 0 bases and J 6 bases, with 13 bases left between them. The CDR3 length is 15 residues. The germline gives CDR1 LGHNA, CDR2 YNFKEQ.

The CDR3 is CASSQPGTLTSREQYF. The CDR3, as DNA: TGTGCCAGCAGCCAACCCGGGACTCTCACCTCCAGGGAGCAGTACTTC. This sequence joins TRBV5-5 and TRBJ2-7, with a tentative D call TRBD2 (6 bases). V was trimmed by 4 bases and J by 7 bases, leaving 24 bases between them. The CDR3 spans 16 residues. Looked up from germline, CDR1 is SGHKS and CDR2 is YYEKEE (reference sequence).

This chain links TRBV5-6 with TRBJ2-5, with 8 bases lining up with TRBD1. V trimming: 3 bases; J trimming: 3 bases; junction bases outside the gene matches: 4. Looked up from germline, CDR1 is SGHDT and CDR2 is YYEEEE. This CDR3 is 14 amino acids long. DNA of the CDR3: TGTGCCAGCAGCTCCCCAGGGGGCGAAGAGACCCAGTACTTC. It codes for CASSSPGGEETQYF.

This sequence joins TRBV4-1 and TRBJ1-4, with D possibly matching TRBD1 (6 bases). This CDR3 comprises 17 residues. Trimming stripped 0 bases from V and 0 bases from J, with 11 bases between. In germline, CDR1 is MGHRA, CDR2 YSYEKL. CDR3: CASSQEIGTSTNEKLFF. CDR3 DNA: TGCGCCAGCAGCCAAGAAATCGGGACATCAACTAATGAAAAACTGTTTTTT.

The chain joins TRBV19 to TRBJ1-2; 10 bases line up with TRBD1. Germline assignment: CDR1 LNHDA and CDR2 SQIVND (reference sequence). The CDR3 sequence is 14 residues long. Trimming cost V 5 bases and J 4 bases; bases outside gene matches: 4. The CDR3 protein is CASSHRDRGYGYTF. DNA for the CDR3: TGTGCCAGTAGTCACCGGGACAGGGGCTATGGCTACACCTTC.

V and J are TRBV30 and TRBJ1-2, with 9 bases identical to TRBD1. The V segment lost 5 bases and the J segment 2 bases; nucleotides outside the gene matches: 6. CDR1 is GTSNPN and CDR2 is SVGIG in the germline V gene (reference sequence). This CDR3 region has 14 residues. This CDR3 is CAWGQGSWNYGYTF. The CDR3 bases are TGTGCCTGGGGACAGGGGAGTTGGAACTATGGCTACACCTTC.

This chain links TRBV5-1 with TRBJ2-3; a possible D gene is TRBD2 (5 bases). Trimming removed 8 bases from V and 2 bases from J, with 15 bases in between. CDR1 and CDR2 (germline): SGHRS, YFSETQ. The CDR3 is 14 residues long. The CDR3 DNA is TGCGCCAGTAGACGAGAAGACTACACAGATACGCAGTATTTT. Amino acid sequence: CASRREDYTDTQYF.

In DNA form, the CDR3 reads TGTGCCAGCAGTTCCCACGTAGCGGGGTACAATGAGCAGTTCTTC. Translated: CASSSHVAGYNEQFF. V gene TRBV27 combines with J gene TRBJ2-1; 8 bases align to TRBD2. The germline CDR1 and CDR2 sequences are MNHEY and SMNVEV (reference sequence). The ends lost 4 bases at V and 4 bases at J; junction bases unmatched: 6. The length of the CDR3 is 15 residues.

V usage is TRBV2 and J usage is TRBJ2-5, with TRBD1 as a possible D gene (6 bases). V lost 4 bases to trimming and J lost 1 base, with 10 bases between them. The CDR3 totals 14 residues. The germline V gene encodes CDR1 SNHLY and CDR2 FYNNEI. In DNA form, the CDR3 reads TGTGCCAGCAGTGTAGACAGGACCCAAGAGACCCAGTACTTC. The encoded protein is CASSVDRTQETQYF.

The chain couples TRBV9 to TRBJ2-2; weak D call: TRBD2 (7 bases). CDR3 length equals 16 residues. Per the germline V gene, CDR1 is SGDLS and CDR2 is YYNGEE. The V end was cut by 0 bases, the J end by 0 bases, with 9 bases between. CDR3 in DNA: TGTGCCAGCAGCGTAGGCGGGGGCTCGAACACCGGGGAGCTGTTTTTT. The encoded protein is CASSVGGGSNTGELFF.

The gene calls are TRBV2 and TRBJ1-1; tentative D call: TRBD1 (5 bases). The CDR3 is made up of 14 amino acids. Germline V gives CDR1 SNHLY, CDR2 FYNNEI. V lost 3 bases and J lost 4, with 12 bases in between. DNA for the CDR3: TGTGCCAGCAGTGACTACCTAAGGGGCACTGAAGCTTTCTTT. Protein product: CASSDYLRGTEAFF.

The chain combines TRBV27 with TRBJ2-3, with D perhaps TRBD2 (5 bases). CDR3 size: 12 residues. Germline V CDR1 and CDR2: MNHEY, SMNVEV (reference sequence). Between the trimmed V and J ends, which lost 6 bases and 3 bases, there was a span of 7 bases. CDR3 in amino acids: CASRGETDTQYF. The CDR3 nucleotides read TGTGCCAGCAGGGGAGAGACAGATACGCAGTATTTT.

This chain joins TRBV5-6 and TRBJ2-5; no reliable D call. Per the germline V gene, CDR1 is SGHDT and CDR2 is YYEEEE. The ends were cut back, 4 bases at V and 1 base at J, with 8 bases in the middle. The CDR3 length is 13 residues. CDR3 sequence reads: CASSPQFQETQYF. The CDR3 DNA reads as TGTGCCAGCAGCCCACAGTTCCAAGAGACCCAGTACTTC.

This sequence joins TRBV18 and TRBJ2-3, with a tentative D call TRBD2 (6 bases). The CDR3 covers 16 residues. Trimming took off 3 bases at V and 2 bases at J, with 15 bases between the two ends. Germline CDR1 reads KGHSH; CDR2 reads LQKENI. CDR3 coding DNA: TGTGCCAGCTCACCGGGCCGGGGGTCCCTCACAGATACGCAGTATTTT. It yields the protein CASSPGRGSLTDTQYF. Combining the CDR3 with reference TRBV18 and TRBJ2-3 gives the whole variable domain NAGVMQNPRHLVRRRGQEARLRCSPMKGHSHVYWYRQLPEEGLKFMVYLQKENIIDESGMPKERFSAEFPKEGPSILRIQQVVRGDSAAYFCASSPGRGSLTDTQYFGPGTRLTVL.